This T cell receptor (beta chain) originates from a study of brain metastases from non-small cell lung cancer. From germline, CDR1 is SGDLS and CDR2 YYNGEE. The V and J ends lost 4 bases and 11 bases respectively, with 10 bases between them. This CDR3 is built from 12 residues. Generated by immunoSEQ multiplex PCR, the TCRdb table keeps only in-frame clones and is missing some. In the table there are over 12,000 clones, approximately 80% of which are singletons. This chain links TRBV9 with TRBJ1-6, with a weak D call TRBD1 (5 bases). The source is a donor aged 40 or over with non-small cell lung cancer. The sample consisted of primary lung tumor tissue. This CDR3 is CASSSGLTPLHF. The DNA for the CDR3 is TGTGCCAGCAGCTCAGGGTTGACACCCCTCCACTTT.